These 17 T cell receptor beta chains originate from one sample sequenced in a study of identifying expanded T cells in peripheral blood. Clones were sequenced by immunoSEQ multiplex PCR, and TCRdb holds only the in-frame ones, with some missing. The sample yields around 100,000 clones, 88% seen once. Sequencing was done on a sample of blood. The source of these receptors is a person aged 18-70 years in good health.

DNA for the CDR3: TGCAGCGTTGAGTCACGACAGGGCCCCGAGCAGTACTTC. Protein sequence: CSVESRQGPEQYF. The chain combines TRBV29-1 with TRBJ2-7; 7 positions agree with TRBD1. CDR1 is SQVTM, CDR2 ANQGSEA, per germline. CDR3 size: 13 residues. Germline trimming cut 3 bases from V and 6 bases from J; bases unmatched to any gene: 8.

The V call is TRBV7-8, the J call TRBJ2-5; 9 bases map to TRBD2. This CDR3 has 15 amino acids. Germline V CDR1 and CDR2: SGHVS, FQNEAQ. With V trimmed by 5 bases and J by 2 bases, 6 bases remained unmatched. The CDR3 is CASSLRTSEQETQYF. The CDR3 bases are TGTGCCAGCAGCCTCAGGACTAGCGAGCAAGAGACCCAGTACTTC.

V and J are TRBV19 and TRBJ1-1; D is unclear. Germline V gene sequence: CDR1 LNHDA, CDR2 SQIVND (reference sequence). The CDR3 consists of 12 residues. Between the trimmed V and J ends, which lost 3 bases and 8 bases, there was a span of 10 bases. CDR3 nucleotides: TGTGCCAGTAGTATCGCTAAGACAGAAGCTTTCTTT. Translating it yields CASSIAKTEAFF. The full variable domain, its missing parts supplied by reference TRBV19 and TRBJ1-1, is DGGITQSPKYLFRKEGQNVTLSCEQNLNHDAMYWYRQDPGQGLRLIYYSQIVNDFQKGDIAEGYSVSREKKESFPLTVTSAQKNPTAFYLCASSIAKTEAFFGQGTRLTVV.

J is TRBJ1-2 and V is TRBV30, with D unresolved. V lost 8 bases, J lost 5 bases, and 18 bases lay in between. This CDR3 comprises 13 residues. Germline V lookup: CDR1 GTSNPN, CDR2 SVGIG (reference sequence). CDR3 DNA sequence: TGTGCCGGGCCGACCGGGAGGCAGTATGGCTACACCTTC. It codes for CAGPTGRQYGYTF.

V usage is TRBV6-6 and J usage is TRBJ2-2, with 10 bases matching TRBD1. Germline-derived CDR1 and CDR2 are MNHNY and SVGAGI (reference sequence). The J segment lost 4 bases and the V segment lost 6 bases, leaving 8 bases of the junction unmatched. This CDR3 is built from 16 residues. Here the CDR3 DNA reads TGTGCCAGCAGCCCCGGGACAGGGGAGGCCACCGGGGAGCTGTTTTTT. Translated, it gives CASSPGTGEATGELFF.

The chain links TRBV30 to TRBJ2-7, with a possible D match to TRBD1 (5 bases). The CDR3 length is 12 residues. The ends were cut back, 1 base at V and 1 base at J, with 5 bases in the middle. Per the germline V gene, CDR1 is GTSNPN and CDR2 is SVGIG (reference sequence). The CDR3 region is CAWSDRSYEQYF. As DNA, the CDR3 is TGTGCCTGGAGTGACAGGTCCTACGAGCAGTACTTC.

This rearrangement joins TRBV27 to TRBJ2-7; D unresolved. CDR3 length equals 13 residues. Germline CDR1 is MNHEY and CDR2 is SMNVEV (reference sequence). Trimming shortened V by 5 bases and J by 2 bases, and 10 bases separated the two germline ends. In DNA form, the CDR3 reads TGTGCCAGCAGTCTCACTTGGGCCTACGAGCAGTACTTC. Residues: CASSLTWAYEQYF.

This chain joins TRBV28 and TRBJ2-7; 7 positions agree with TRBD2. CDR1 is MDHEN, CDR2 SYDVKM, per germline. J gave up 5 bases and V 6 bases, and 19 bases lay outside the gene matches. The CDR3 contains 17 residues. The CDR3 DNA sequence: TGTGCCAGCAGCCTCCCCACCGCGGGAGCGGTAACTCACGAGCAGTACTTC. Its translation is CASSLPTAGAVTHEQYF.

The chain couples TRBV5-1 to TRBJ2-3; 8 positions match TRBD1. Germline V CDR1 and CDR2: SGHRS, YFSETQ. This CDR3 has 15 residues. Trimming took 3 bases from V and 5 from J; bases not matched to a gene: 8. CDR3 DNA: TGCGCCAGCAGCTCCCCTGACAGGGGTCAAGATACGCAGTATTTT. Translated: CASSSPDRGQDTQYF.

The gene calls are TRBV27 and TRBJ2-1, with TRBD1 identical over 7 bases. The CDR3 is 16 residues long. Germline loops: CDR1 MNHEY, CDR2 SMNVEV (reference sequence). V lost 5 bases to trimming and J lost 2 bases; unmatched junction nucleotides: 9. This chain's CDR3 is CASSRTNRGPYNEQFF. CDR3 nucleotides: TGTGCCAGCAGTCGCACAAACAGGGGACCCTACAATGAGCAGTTCTTC.

The chain employs TRBV5-1 and TRBJ1-1; D might be TRBD1 (5 bases). Trimming took off 0 bases at V and 4 bases at J, with 10 bases between the two ends. The CDR3 has 14 residues. Looked up from germline, CDR1 is SGHRS and CDR2 is YFSETQ. The CDR3 DNA is TGCGCCAGCAGCTTGGACGGGGGGAGCACTGAAGCTTTCTTT. Encoded protein: CASSLDGGSTEAFF.

This clone has just a few counts. This sequence joins TRBV5-1 and TRBJ1-2, with D perhaps matching TRBD1 (5 bases). Germline V gives CDR1 SGHRS, CDR2 YFSETQ. The CDR3 is 14 residues long. The V end lost 4 bases, the J end lost 7 bases, and 17 bases lay between the germline ends. In nucleotides, the CDR3 is TGCGCCAGCAGCGTCAATACAGGAGAGGGTGGCTACACCTTC. This encodes CASSVNTGEGGYTF. The full variable domain, its missing parts supplied by reference TRBV5-1 and TRBJ1-2, is KAGVTQTPRYLIKTRGQQVTLSCSPISGHRSVSWYQQTPGQGLQFLFEYFSETQRNKGNFPGRFSGRQFSNSRSEMNVSTLELGDSALYLCASSVNTGEGGYTFGSGTRLTVV.

The chain joins TRBV28 to TRBJ2-1, with 11 bases that match TRBD1. Germline values: CDR1 MDHEN, CDR2 SYDVKM. J lost 7 bases, V lost 7 bases, and 9 bases had no gene match. The CDR3 covers 15 residues. CDR3 nucleotides: TGTGCCAGCACCTTTGGACAGGGGGCGATTAATGAGCAGTTCTTC. It codes for CASTFGQGAINEQFF.

The chain has TRBV7-2 and TRBJ2-2; unclear D gene. The CDR3 is 16 residues long. The V gene's germline CDR1 is SGHTA and CDR2 FQGNSA. V lost 1 base and J lost 1, with 10 bases in between. The CDR3 sequence is CASSLGSPRNTGELFF. In DNA form, the CDR3 reads TGTGCCAGCAGCTTAGGTTCCCCTAGGAACACCGGGGAGCTGTTTTTT.

Written as DNA, the CDR3 is TGTGCCAGCACCTCACCTACGGGGGCCAGGGGAGAAACCGGGGAGCTGTTTTTT. Residues: CASTSPTGARGETGELFF. V and J are TRBV9 and TRBJ2-2, with D possibly called TRBD1 or TRBD2 (6 bases each). Trimming took 6 bases from V and 5 from J, leaving 26 bases between them. Per the germline V gene, CDR1 is SGDLS and CDR2 is YYNGEE. This CDR3 region has 18 residues.

The chain employs TRBV10-2 and TRBJ1-1, with 8 bases identical to TRBD1. The CDR3 is 14 amino acids. With 5 bases clipped from V and 1 base from J, the junction kept 3 bases outside the gene matches. CDR1 is WSHSY, CDR2 SAAADI, per germline. CDR3 nucleotides: TGCGCCAGCAGTCTAGGGACAGGGAACACTGAAGCTTTCTTT. Translation gives CASSLGTGNTEAFF.

This clone was seen a few times. This sequence joins TRBV9 and TRBJ1-4; tentative D call: TRBD1 (6 bases). The CDR3 covers 14 residues. Germline V CDR1 and CDR2: SGDLS, YYNGEE. The V end lost 3 bases, the J end lost 2 bases, and 8 bases lay between the germline ends. The DNA of the CDR3 is TGTGCCAGCAGCGCACAGGGCACTAATGAAAAACTGTTTTTT. Protein: CASSAQGTNEKLFF.